This TCR beta chain was identified in a study of blood T cells in healthy people across ages (dated by TCRdb to between 2014 and 2017). Regarding the study in general: In model experiments, template switching captured about one uniquely barcoded TCR beta cDNA molecule for every two T cells. Using deep sequencing normalized with unique cDNA molecular identifiers, the study measured how TCR beta repertoire diversity changes with age. Donors were grouped into four age groups: young (average 16 years), middle-aged (around 39), aged (around 62) and long-lived (about 82). To avoid experimental bias, donors of different ages were spread randomly across the sequencing lanes. Two additional independent replicas of 1 million unique cDNA reads from the same blood draw were analyzed for two donors (one aged 18 to 30 and one aged 80 or older). The paper's findings and limits, for the study overall: Compared with the aged group, the long-lived group had more naive CD4+ T cells, fewer expanded clones and increased TCR diversity, suggesting age selection. Estimates of total diversity based on one million sequenced T cells were regarded as lower bounds and as underestimates. A strong correlation was found between observed TCR beta diversity and the percentage of naive T cells measured by flow cytometry. Because the CMV infection status of the donors was unknown, age-related changes in expanded clonotypes may potentially have been confounded. Since profiling was done on bulk unsorted PBMCs, naive and antigen-experienced compartments could not be conclusively compared. Observed TCR beta diversity per million T cells fell roughly linearly with age, and a significant reduction was already apparent by age about 38.

Preparation of the library involved 5' RACE. Sequenced using an Illumina HiSeq 2500. The second PCR ran for about 7 to 11 cycles and used a J-beta primer mix along with a sample-barcoded 5' primer. A unique molecular identifier was introduced onto each TCR beta cDNA molecule by a template-switch 5' adaptor carrying 12 random nucleotides. At least 2.5 million CDR3-containing paired-end reads were obtained from each sample. First-strand cDNA was synthesized from all RNA with the Mint cDNA synthesis kit, primed by a TRBC-specific oligonucleotide. Following uracil-DNA glycosylase treatment, all cDNA underwent a first 18-cycle PCR with the universal primers M1SS and BC2_uni_R. On the authors' methods: For normalization, 1 million high-quality reads were randomly selected from each sample, with every read carrying a distinct molecular identifier. Instead of being binned into consensus sequences, reads that shared molecular identifiers were thrown out. MiTCR, run with a Q25 quality threshold and the strictest error-elimination algorithm, handled CDR3 identification, clonotype clustering and error correction. A nonparametric unseen species model with Euler transformation was used to estimate lower-bound total TCR beta diversity. TCRdb cleaned the public reads at Q25 with fastp, built clones with MiXCR and kept in-frame beta chains. Entries are consolidated by CDR3 protein sequence, retaining the most common genes and DNA. In this record, the V and J calls reflect TCRdb's handling and not the investigators' own analysis. The table for this sample lists about 780,000 distinct CDR3 sequences; about 46% of them were counted only once. In total, the top ten clones hold 15% to 20% of the sample.

Donors were 35 to 40 systemically healthy Caucasian individuals from Russia aged roughly 6 to 95 years. Roughly 11 milliliters of peripheral blood were drawn from each donor into EDTA-treated Vacutainer tubes. Ficoll-Paque density-gradient centrifugation was used to isolate PBMCs, with at least 7 million per sample. Trizol reagent was used to extract total RNA from PBMCs, with at least 5 micrograms per sample. For every donor, an aliquot of PBMCs went through flow cytometry to measure the percentages of naive CD45RAhigh/CD27high T cells. This clonotype appeared a few times. What antigen it recognizes has not been identified. No base quality values were provided; no much bigger clone lies one nucleotide off. Material: blood. This receptor was obtained from a man of 80 years or more in good health.

CDR3 reads: CASNGHRILAGELFF. The sequenced DNA is TGTGCCAGCAATGGACACCGAATCTTGGCCGGGGAGCTGTTTTTT. The chain links TRBV28 with TRBJ2-2, with TRBD1 as a weak D call on 5 bases. V drops 7 bases and J drops 6 bases, leaving 18 bases in between. The CDR3 covers 15 residues, taking in both the cysteine and the phenylalanine. The entry retains the CDR3 DNA only, 45 bases that are in frame from base 1. Taken from the germline V gene, the CDR1 and CDR2 loops are MDHEN and SYDVKM.